This TCR beta chain was identified in a study of control samples from healthy donors and cancer patients. In germline, CDR1 is GTSNPN, CDR2 SVGIG (reference sequence). V lost 0 bases, J lost 4 bases, and 19 bases lay in between. This CDR3 is 17 amino acids long. Libraries were prepared by immunoSEQ multiplex PCR; TCRdb keeps only in-frame clonotypes and omits some of them. The data show 100,000 to 150,000 clones, approximately 89% seen once. This receptor was obtained from a young man in good health. Sequenced: blood. The rearrangement links TRBV30 to TRBJ1-5; D ambiguous. The CDR3 nucleotides are TGTGCCTGGAGTGTACCAACTGGAGGCAATGTAAATCAGCCCCAGCATTTT. Residues: CAWSVPTGGNVNQPQHF. Complete variable domain (other parts from reference TRBV30 and TRBJ1-5): SQTIHQWPATLVQPVGSPLSLECTVEGTSNPNLYWYRQAAGRGLQLLFYSVGIGQISSEVPQNLSASRPQDRQFILSSKKLLLSDSGFYLCAWSVPTGGNVNQPQHFGDGTRLSIL.